This TCR beta chain was captured in a study of a mutant IDH1 vaccine in newly diagnosed glioma. Findings and caveats of the study: Seemingly, pseudoprogression had no relation to changes in the top peripheral T cell clonotypes.

Turning to this clone: Antigen specificity is unknown.

The table came from immunoSEQ multiplex PCR; TCRdb's copy has only in-frame clones and leaves some out. Among about 110,000 clones listed, roughly 90% were seen once. Time point reported: week 11, during vaccination. Doses consisted of 300 ug of mutant IDH1 20-mer peptide each, paired with topical imiquimod. There are 15 residues in the CDR3. Germline-derived CDR1 and CDR2 are KGHSH and LQKENI. After removal of 5 bases from V and 3 bases from J, the junction contained 8 bases not matched to a gene. The receptor comes from a woman aged 45-60 years with glioma. The specimen comprised PBMCs, sampled from a glioma patient whose treatment included an IDH1 peptide vaccine. The chain has TRBV18 and TRBJ1-1; TRBD1 matches at 8 bases. CDR3 nucleotide sequence: TGTGCCAGCTCATATGACAGGGGTATTGACACTGAAGCTTTCTTT. Translated: CASSYDRGIDTEAFF. The variable domain in full, completed from reference TRBV18 and TRBJ1-1, reads NAGVMQNPRHLVRRRGQEARLRCSPMKGHSHVYWYRQLPEEGLKFMVYLQKENIIDESGMPKERFSAEFPKEGPSILRIQQVVRGDSAAYFCASSYDRGIDTEAFFGQGTRLTVV.